This TCR beta chain was sequenced for a study of blood T cell repertoires in COVID-19. The CDR3 covers 15 residues. Trimming at V came to 4 bases and at J to 6 bases, leaving 10 bases not matched to a gene. CDR1 is SGHNT and CDR2 is YYREEE in the germline V gene (reference sequence). Clones were sequenced by immunoSEQ multiplex PCR, and TCRdb holds only the in-frame ones, with some missing. The sample yields about 100,000 clones, around nine tenths seen once. Sequencing used peripheral blood. This clonotype was sampled from a man aged 80 or over with acute or convalescent COVID-19. This chain connects TRBV5-4 to TRBJ1-2, with 9 bases aligning to TRBD1. Written as DNA, the CDR3 is TGTGCCAGCAGCAAAGTTGACAGGGGGGGCGATGGCTACACCTTC. This gives the protein CASSKVDRGGDGYTF.